The present T cell receptor (beta chain) was sequenced within a study of blood T cell repertoires in COVID-19. From germline, CDR1 is SGHNT and CDR2 YENEEA. CDR3 length: 16 amino acids. The V and J ends lost 1 base and 7 bases, in that order; junction bases with no gene match: 4. Original methodology: Estimation of nucleated cell counts relied on the amplification of reference gene primers. Clones were read by immunoSEQ multiplex PCR, and TCRdb kept only the in-frame ones, dropping some. V and J calls plus clone size are reproduced from that table; the DNA served to infer D and trimming. The sample includes around 220,000 clones, 90% of them seen just once. This clone was recorded once.

The chain carries TRBV11-3 and TRBJ2-1; 13 nucleotides agree with TRBD2. The specimen sequenced was PBMCs or T cells enriched from blood (not recorded which). The source is a man under 40 who had been exposed to COVID-19. The CDR3 sequence: CASSLVGTSGENEQFF. As DNA, the CDR3 is TGTGCCAGCAGCTTAGTAGGGACTAGCGGGGAAAATGAGCAGTTCTTC.